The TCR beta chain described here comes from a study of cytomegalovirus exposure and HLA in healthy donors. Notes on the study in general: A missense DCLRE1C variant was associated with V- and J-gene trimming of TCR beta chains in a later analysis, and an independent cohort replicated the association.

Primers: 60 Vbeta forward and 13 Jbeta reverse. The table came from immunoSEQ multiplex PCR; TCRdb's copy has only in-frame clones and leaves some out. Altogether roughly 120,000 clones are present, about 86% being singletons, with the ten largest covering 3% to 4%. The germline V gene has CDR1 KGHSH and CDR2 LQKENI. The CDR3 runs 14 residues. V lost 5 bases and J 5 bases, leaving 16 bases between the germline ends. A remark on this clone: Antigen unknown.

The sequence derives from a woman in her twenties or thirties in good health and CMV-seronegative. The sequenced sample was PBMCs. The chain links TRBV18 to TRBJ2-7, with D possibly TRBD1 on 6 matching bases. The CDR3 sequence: CASSSYYRADEQYF. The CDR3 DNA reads TGTGCCAGCTCATCATACTACAGGGCCGACGAGCAGTACTTC.